Listed below are T cell receptor beta chains from one sample, sequenced in a study of shared clonotypes between healthy human individuals. The method was immunoSEQ multiplex PCR; TCRdb's version includes in-frame clones alone and lacks a portion of them. The sample contains 900,000 to 1,200,000 clones, roughly 74% of which appear only once. Material for sequencing was memory CD4+ T cells from PBMCs. These receptor sequences come from a man aged 18 to 30 in good health. Some clones in this sample may be carry-over from other donors' samples. Each CDR3 is given with its conserved first and last residue. D genes are given only for firm matches. Part of the rows lack a size; the others show once, few, many or a class for expanded clones.

D gene	clone size	J gene	V gene	CDR3 DNA	CDR3 protein
NA	once	TRBJ2-7	TRBV6-6	TGTGCCAGCAGCCCGGGGGGGAGCCAGGGGGCCTACGAGCAGTACTTC	CASSPGGSQGAYEQYF
NA	NA	TRBJ2-7	TRBV30	TGTGCCTGGAGTCGGGACGAAGGGGGCGAGCAGTACTTC	CAWSRDEGGEQYF
TRBD1	NA	TRBJ2-2	TRBV7-9	TGTGCCAGCAGCTTAGAGGGGGCGTTCACCGGGGAGCTGTTTTTT	CASSLEGAFTGELFF
NA	few	TRBJ2-2	TRBV28	TGTGCCAGCAGTTTATTCGCGGGCACCGGGGAGCTGTTTTTT	CASSLFAGTGELFF
NA	NA	TRBJ2-7	TRBV6-1	TGTGCCAGCAGTTATGGGGCCGGGCAGTACTTC	CASSYGAGQYF
NA	NA	TRBJ1-4	TRBV29-1	TGCAGCGTTGGACAGTCTAATGAAAAACTGTTTTTT	CSVGQSNEKLFF
NA	NA	TRBJ2-7	TRBV5-1	TGCGCCAGCAGCTTGGACGCTGCAATCCTCCCCAGCGAGCAGTACTTC	CASSLDAAILPSEQYF
NA	NA	TRBJ1-4	TRBV5-1	TGCGCCAGCAGCTTCGCACCCCCGGGTGAAAAACTGTTTTTT	CASSFAPPGEKLFF
NA	NA	TRBJ2-2	TRBV10-3	TGTGCCATCAGTGACACCGCTGGCACCGGGGAGCTGTTTTTT	CAISDTAGTGELFF
NA	NA	TRBJ1-1	TRBV5-4	TGTGCCAGCAGCTTGGTGCCTCTGCGGAGGGGCACTGAAGCTTTCTTT	CASSLVPLRRGTEAFF
TRBD1	NA	TRBJ2-7	TRBV2	TGTGCCAGCAGCCAGGACAGGGCCGAAACCTACGAGCAGTACTTC	CASSQDRAETYEQYF
NA	NA	TRBJ2-1	TRBV15	TGTGCCACCAGCAGGACTTCCCAGTCCTACAATGAGCAGTTCTTC	CATSRTSQSYNEQFF
TRBD2	NA	TRBJ2-4	TRBV2	TGTGCCAGCAGTGTGGGAGCTAGCGGCGGGTGGGACATTCAGTACTTC	CASSVGASGGWDIQYF
TRBD1	once	TRBJ2-7	TRBV6-1	TGTGCCAGCAATTTGGGACAGCTCTACGAGCAGTACTTC	CASNLGQLYEQYF
NA	NA	TRBJ1-1	TRBV5-1	TGCGCCAGCAGCTTGGTGGTCAGATCGAACACTGAAGCTTTCTTT	CASSLVVRSNTEAFF
NA	NA	TRBJ1-4	TRBV25-1	TGTGCCAGCAGCGCCTTCTATGCAACTAATGAAAAACTGTTTTTT	CASSAFYATNEKLFF
TRBD2	NA	TRBJ2-3	TRBV7-3	TGTGCCAGCAGCTTTAGCGGGAGCACAGATACGCAGTATTTT	CASSFSGSTDTQYF
TRBD1	NA	TRBJ1-3	TRBV5-1	TGCGCCAGCAGCCTTTTAGGACAGGGGAGGAGAAACACCATATATTTT	CASSLLGQGRRNTIYF
TRBD2	once	TRBJ2-3	TRBV27	TGTGCCAGCAGTTTATATTACCACGGGACTAGCGGGAGGTTGAGCACAGATACGCAGTATTTT	CASSLYYHGTSGRLSTDTQYF
TRBD2	NA	TRBJ2-3	TRBV6-5	TGTGCCACGATAGCGGGAGGAACAGATACGCAGTATTTT	CATIAGGTDTQYF
TRBD1	NA	TRBJ2-6	TRBV5-1	TGCGCCAGCAGCTTGGGGGCCGGGACAGGGCCCTCTGGGGCCAACGTCCTGACTTTC	CASSLGAGTGPSGANVLTF
TRBD2	NA	TRBJ2-1	TRBV9	TGTGCCAGCGCGGGACTAGCGGGAATCAATGAGCAGTTCTTC	CASAGLAGINEQFF
NA	once	TRBJ2-1	TRBV4-2	TGTGCCAGCAGCCAAGATCAGTTGGAGCGGCACAATGAGCAGTTCTTC	CASSQDQLERHNEQFF
NA	NA	TRBJ1-1	TRBV5-1	TGCGCCAGCAGCTTGGAGGACGCGGGAGCTTTCTTT	CASSLEDAGAFF
TRBD2	NA	TRBJ2-3	TRBV9	TGTGCCAGCAGCGTAGGTGTGGGCGGGAGGTCAGATACGCAGTATTTT	CASSVGVGGRSDTQYF
TRBD1	NA	TRBJ1-6	TRBV30	TGTGCCTGGAGTGTGGGCGGGACAGGGGAAAATTCACCCCTCCACTTT	CAWSVGGTGENSPLHF
NA	NA	TRBJ1-4	TRBV20-1	TGCAGTGCGCCGGATAATGAAAAACTGTTTTTT	CSAPDNEKLFF
NA	NA	TRBJ1-3	TRBV6-6	TGTGCCAGCAGTTCCTCCCGGACGGGAGAGAGAAACACCATATATTTT	CASSSSRTGERNTIYF
NA	few	TRBJ2-1	TRBV29-1	TGCAGCGCCGTACAGGGAATAAACAATGAGCAGTTCTTC	CSAVQGINNEQFF
TRBD2	NA	TRBJ2-4	TRBV4-3	TGCGCCAGCAGCCCATTTCTAGCGGGACGCGCCAAAAACATTCAGTACTTC	CASSPFLAGRAKNIQYF
NA	NA	TRBJ2-7	TRBV30	TGTGCCTGGAGCCGTGGGGAATGGCGGGGCACCTACGAGCAGTACTTC	CAWSRGEWRGTYEQYF
NA	NA	TRBJ2-3	TRBV5-4	TGTGCCAGCAGGGGACACGCCACAGATACGCAGTATTTT	CASRGHATDTQYF
NA	NA	TRBJ1-1	TRBV7-9	TGTGCCAGCAGCTTAGTTGGTCCTGAGAACACTGAAGCTTTCTTT	CASSLVGPENTEAFF
NA	NA	TRBJ1-4	TRBV5-5	TGTGCCAGCAGCTTAGTCAGGGAGGGTGAAAAACTGTTTTTT	CASSLVREGEKLFF
TRBD2	many	TRBJ2-7	TRBV7-2	TGTGCCAGCAGCTTGCGGGAGGGCCAAGGGGAGCAGTACTTC	CASSLREGQGEQYF
NA	NA	TRBJ2-5	TRBV6-5	TGTGCCAGCACTTACTTCGGTGACAGCCAAGAGACCCAGTACTTC	CASTYFGDSQETQYF
NA	NA	TRBJ2-5	TRBV28	TGTGCCAGCAGTTTCCGCGCCCAAGAGACCCAGTACTTC	CASSFRAQETQYF
NA	NA	TRBJ2-6	TRBV19	TGTGCCAGTAGTAGGTCCACCACCGACCTCTGGGCCAACGTCCTGACTTTC	CASSRSTTDLWANVLTF
NA	many	TRBJ2-3	TRBV4-3	TGCGCCAGCAGCCTTTCACTCAACCTCGATGGCACAGATACGCAGTATTTT	CASSLSLNLDGTDTQYF
TRBD1	NA	TRBJ1-4	TRBV5-4	TGTGCCAGCAGCCGCACAGGGGTGGGCAATGAAAAACTGTTTTTT	CASSRTGVGNEKLFF
TRBD1	NA	TRBJ2-1	TRBV30	TGTGCCTGGAGTATGGGACAGGGGACCTACAATGAGCAGTTCTTC	CAWSMGQGTYNEQFF
NA	NA	TRBJ1-2	TRBV5-4	TGTGCCAGCAGTTTTGTTTGGGCCTCAGGGCCCTATGGCTACACCTTC	CASSFVWASGPYGYTF
TRBD2	NA	TRBJ2-1	TRBV28	TGTGCCAGCAGTTCTCTTCTACTAGCGGGACAACACCACAATGAGCAGTTCTTC	CASSSLLLAGQHHNEQFF
NA	NA	TRBJ1-1	TRBV4-3	TGCGCCAGCAGCCAATATATATGGGGCGGGACTGAAGCTTTCTTT	CASSQYIWGGTEAFF
TRBD1	NA	TRBJ2-7	TRBV5-1	TGCGCCAGCAGCCTAAACACCGGGACAGGGGACTACGAGCAGTACTTC	CASSLNTGTGDYEQYF
TRBD1	NA	TRBJ2-7	TRBV19	TGTGCCAGTAGTTTCAGACAGGGCCCATTCTACGAGCAGTACTTC	CASSFRQGPFYEQYF
TRBD2	NA	TRBJ2-1	TRBV25-1	TGTGCCAGCAATGATTCCTTGAATTCGGGGGGAAGGGAGCAGTTCTTC	CASNDSLNSGGREQFF
NA	NA	TRBJ1-3	TRBV28	TGTGCCAGCAGTTTTGACAGGCGAAACACCATATATTTT	CASSFDRRNTIYF
TRBD1	NA	TRBJ1-2	TRBV25-1	TGTGCCAGCAGTCCCCTCGGGACAGGGTATGGCTACACCTTC	CASSPLGTGYGYTF